Detailed here is one T cell receptor beta chain. Germline V gene lookup returns CDR1 MNHNS and CDR2 SASEGT. V lost 4 bases and J lost 0, with 9 bases in between. This CDR3 has 14 amino acids. This sample is drawn from a study of regulatory T cells. Primers: 52 TRBV forward and 13 TRBJ reverse. This table comes from immunoSEQ multiplex PCR, and its TCRdb copy is limited to in-frame clones, with some not included. This sample yields fewer than 13,000 clones, of which over 70% are seen a single time; under 12% belongs to the top ten. The chain uses TRBV6-1 and TRBJ1-1; D is ambiguous. The sample taken for sequencing was CD8+ T cells sorted from blood. This receptor was taken from a person under 35 with CD3G deficiency. The chain's CDR3 is CASSGKVMNTEAFF. In nucleotides, the CDR3 is TGTGCCAGCAGTGGTAAGGTCATGAACACTGAAGCTTTCTTT.